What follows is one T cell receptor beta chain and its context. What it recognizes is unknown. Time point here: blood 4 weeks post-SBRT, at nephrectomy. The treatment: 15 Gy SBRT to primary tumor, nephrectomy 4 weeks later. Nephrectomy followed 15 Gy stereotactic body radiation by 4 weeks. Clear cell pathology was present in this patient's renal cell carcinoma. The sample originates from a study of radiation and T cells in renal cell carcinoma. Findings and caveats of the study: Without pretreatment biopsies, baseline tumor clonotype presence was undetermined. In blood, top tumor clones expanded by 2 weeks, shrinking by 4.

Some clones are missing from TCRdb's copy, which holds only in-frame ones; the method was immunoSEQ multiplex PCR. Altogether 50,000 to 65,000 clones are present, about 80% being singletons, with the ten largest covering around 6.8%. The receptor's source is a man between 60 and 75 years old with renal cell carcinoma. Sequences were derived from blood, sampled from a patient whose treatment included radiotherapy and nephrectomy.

DNA of the CDR3: TGCGCCAGCAGTCCCTCGGGCGGAGGCGATTCACCCCTCCACTTT. As protein: CASSPSGGGDSPLHF. The chain links TRBV5-1 to TRBJ1-6; D is ambiguous. The CDR3 sequence is 15 residues long. V was shortened by 5 bases and J by 8 bases, with 17 bases between the two germline ends. CDR1 SGHRS and CDR2 YFSETQ come from the germline V gene.